These 26 T cell receptor beta chains came from one sample sequenced in a study of blood T cell repertoires in COVID-19. The repertoire was sequenced with immunoSEQ multiplex PCR; TCRdb's copy has only in-frame clones and lacks some. Among approximately 110,000 clones listed, more than 75% were seen once. Sample: peripheral blood. The origin of the receptors is a human donor in a cohort sampled during active COVID-19.

This chain joins TRBV7-3 and TRBJ1-1; 9 bases are shared with TRBD1. The CDR3 totals 15 residues. Germline V gene sequence: CDR1 SGHTA, CDR2 FQGTGA. After removal of 0 bases from V and 5 bases from J, the junction contained 4 bases not matched to a gene. CDR3 amino acids: CASSLTGQGGTEAFF. The DNA of the CDR3 is TGTGCCAGCAGCTTAACGGGACAGGGAGGGACTGAAGCTTTCTTT.

The chain employs TRBV5-1 and TRBJ2-7; the D gene is possibly TRBD2 (5 bases). Germline V gene data show CDR1 as SGHRS and CDR2 as YFSETQ. Between the trimmed V and J ends, which lost 1 base and 2 bases, there was a span of 13 bases. The CDR3 loop spans 15 amino acids. CDR3 protein: CASSLWTGNPYEQYF. The CDR3 DNA reads TGCGCCAGCAGCTTGTGGACCGGGAACCCCTACGAGCAGTACTTC.

This sequence joins TRBV28 and TRBJ1-5; TRBD1 matches at 7 bases. With V trimmed by 6 bases and J by 3 bases, 8 bases remained unmatched. Germline CDR1 is MDHEN and CDR2 is SYDVKM. The CDR3 length is 15 residues. The CDR3 here is CASRAAGQSNQPQHF. The CDR3 bases are TGTGCCAGCAGAGCCGCGGGACAGTCCAATCAGCCCCAGCATTTT. Drawing the rest from reference TRBV28 and TRBJ1-5, the complete variable domain is DVKVTQSSRYLVKRTGEKVFLECVQDMDHENMFWYRQDPGLGLRLIYFSYDVKMKEKGDIPEGYSVSREKKERFSLILESASTNQTSMYLCASRAAGQSNQPQHFGDGTRLSIL.

The chain employs TRBV28 and TRBJ2-3; 10 bases map to TRBD2. This CDR3 contains 15 residues. The junction had 6 bases not matched to a gene; V was cut back by 3 bases and J by 6 bases. Germline loops: CDR1 MDHEN, CDR2 SYDVKM. The CDR3, as DNA: TGTGCCAGCAGTTTTATGGGGGGACTAGCGGATACGCAGTATTTT. Amino acid sequence: CASSFMGGLADTQYF.

The chain employs TRBV28 and TRBJ1-1, with D maybe TRBD1 (5 bases). The V gene's germline CDR1 is MDHEN and CDR2 SYDVKM. CDR3 length: 15 amino acids. V shed 5 bases and J shed 4 bases, with 17 bases lying between them. The CDR3 loop is CASSPWTRAGTEAFF. The DNA for the CDR3 is TGTGCCAGCAGTCCGTGGACCAGGGCTGGCACTGAAGCTTTCTTT.

Here the CDR3 DNA reads TGTGCCAGCAGTTTGGGACAGGGGACCACTGAAGCTTTCTTT. Its translation is CASSLGQGTTEAFF. The J gene is TRBJ1-1, the V gene TRBV28; 10 bases match TRBD1. This CDR3 has 14 residues. V was pared by 3 bases and J by 4 bases, with 2 bases of the junction left unmatched. Germline V gene sequence: CDR1 MDHEN, CDR2 SYDVKM.

The gene calls are TRBV30 and TRBJ2-3; D is possibly TRBD2 (6 bases). V shed 0 bases and J shed 0 bases, with 10 bases lying between them. Germline V gives CDR1 GTSNPN, CDR2 SVGIG (reference sequence). The CDR3 is 15 residues long. The CDR3 protein is CAWSVGAGSTDTQYF. CDR3 in DNA: TGTGCCTGGAGTGTTGGAGCGGGTAGCACAGATACGCAGTATTTT. The variable domain in full, with the rest retrieved from reference TRBV30 and TRBJ2-3, is SQTIHQWPATLVQPVGSPLSLECTVEGTSNPNLYWYRQAAGRGLQLLFYSVGIGQISSEVPQNLSASRPQDRQFILSSKKLLLSDSGFYLCAWSVGAGSTDTQYFGPGTRLTVL.

This chain connects TRBV10-3 to TRBJ2-7, with TRBD1 matching 7 bases. There are 15 residues in the CDR3. Germline CDR1 and CDR2: ENHRY and SYGVKD. Unmatched junction bases numbered 8, after V lost 6 bases and J lost 0 bases. The CDR3 loop is CAIRGSGDSSYEQYF. CDR3 coding DNA: TGTGCCATCAGGGGATCCGGGGACAGCTCCTACGAGCAGTACTTC.

CDR3 DNA sequence: TGTGCCAGCAGCATGGGACTAGGCCCTCGGCTGCAGTTCTTC. Translation: CASSMGLGPRLQFF. This chain connects TRBV11-2 to TRBJ2-1, with TRBD2 matching over 8 bases. CDR1 is SGHAT and CDR2 is FQNNGV in the germline V gene. The CDR3 covers 14 residues. With V trimmed by 5 bases and J by 12 bases, 12 bases remained unmatched.

The rearrangement links TRBV9 to TRBJ1-1; D is perhaps TRBD1 (6 bases). This CDR3 region has 18 residues. V lost 3 bases and J 5 bases, leaving 26 bases between the germline ends. CDR1 is SGDLS, CDR2 YYNGEE, per germline. As DNA, the CDR3 is TGTGCCAGCAGCGCATCAGTTAGAAAGACAGGAGAAGGGACTGAAGCTTTCTTT. Amino acid sequence: CASSASVRKTGEGTEAFF.

This chain links TRBV7-2 with TRBJ2-5, with D possibly matching TRBD2 (6 bases). Germline CDR1 reads SGHTA; CDR2 reads FQGNSA. The length of the CDR3 is 14 residues. The germline V and J ends were trimmed by 5 bases and 0 bases, with 10 bases remaining between them. The CDR3 loop reads CASSLRRDQETQYF. The CDR3 DNA is TGTGCCAGCAGCCTACGGAGGGACCAAGAGACCCAGTACTTC.

The gene calls are TRBV3-1 (or the pseudogene TRBV3-2) and TRBJ1-2, with D perhaps TRBD1 (6 bases). This CDR3 contains 14 residues. The V and J ends lost 3 bases and 7 bases respectively, with 15 bases between them. The germline CDR1 and CDR2 sequences are LGHDT and YNNKEL (reference sequence). The CDR3: CASSHRGNLGGYTF. The CDR3 DNA follows: TGTGCCAGCAGCCACAGGGGAAATTTAGGTGGCTACACCTTC.

The genes are TRBV7-9 and TRBJ1-6, with D unresolved. This CDR3 comprises 14 residues. Germline loops: CDR1 SEHNR, CDR2 FQNEAQ (reference sequence). V lost 3 bases and J lost 10, with 13 bases in between. CDR3 loop: CASSLEPTISPLHF. Written as DNA, the CDR3 is TGTGCCAGCAGCTTGGAACCCACTATCTCACCCCTCCACTTT.

This rearrangement joins TRBV5-1 to TRBJ1-1; D is uncertain. The CDR3 runs 13 residues. Deletions cut 2 bases from V and 0 bases from J, with 5 bases between. CDR1 and CDR2 from the germline V gene are SGHRS and YFSETQ. The CDR3 sequence is CASSFGMNTEAFF. Written as DNA, the CDR3 is TGCGCCAGCAGCTTCGGGATGAACACTGAAGCTTTCTTT. The full variable domain, completed using reference TRBV5-1 and TRBJ1-1, is KAGVTQTPRYLIKTRGQQVTLSCSPISGHRSVSWYQQTPGQGLQFLFEYFSETQRNKGNFPGRFSGRQFSNSRSEMNVSTLELGDSALYLCASSFGMNTEAFFGQGTRLTVV.

The chain has TRBV16 and TRBJ2-3, with D possibly matching TRBD1 (5 bases). The germline V and J ends were trimmed by 4 bases and 2 bases, with 16 bases remaining between them. The CDR3 contains 16 residues. The V gene's germline CDR1 is KGHSY and CDR2 FQNENV. The CDR3 DNA reads TGTGCCAGCAGCCCACCGGTGGGGCAGCTCACAGATACGCAGTATTTT. Its protein is CASSPPVGQLTDTQYF.

The J gene is TRBJ1-2, the V gene TRBV19; 7 bases align to TRBD1. From germline, CDR1 is LNHDA and CDR2 SQIVND (reference sequence). The CDR3 totals 13 residues. V shed 3 bases, J shed 3 bases, and the junction held 1 base outside the gene matches. CDR3 loop: CASSIQGDYGYTF. The CDR3 DNA sequence: TGTGCCAGTAGTATTCAGGGGGACTATGGCTACACCTTC.

The chain has TRBV4-1 and TRBJ1-2, with 8 positions matching TRBD1. Trimming at V came to 0 bases and at J to 1 base, leaving 7 bases not matched to a gene. The CDR3 length is 17 residues. Per the germline V gene, CDR1 is MGHRA and CDR2 is YSYEKL. CDR3 coding DNA: TGCGCCAGCAGCCAAGATCTGGCAGGGGGCAGTAACTATGGCTACACCTTC. It translates to CASSQDLAGGSNYGYTF.

As DNA, the CDR3 is TGTGCTAGTGGGGGAGAGGGGGCGAGCTCCTACGAGCAGTACTTC. This encodes CASGGEGASSYEQYF. This chain links TRBV12-5 with TRBJ2-7; 7 bases agree with TRBD1. CDR1 and CDR2 (germline): LGHNT, FRNRAP. This CDR3 contains 15 residues. V dropped 6 bases and J dropped 0; count of bases not matched to a gene: 8.

J is TRBJ1-6 and V is TRBV19; 9 bases agree with TRBD1. Looked up from germline, CDR1 is LNHDA and CDR2 is SQIVND (reference sequence). This CDR3 is 14 amino acids long. V shed 9 bases and J 8 bases; nucleotides not matched to a gene: 8. The CDR3 sequence is CASRRQGGDSPLHF. The DNA of the CDR3 is TGTGCCAGCCGCCGACAGGGGGGGGATTCACCCCTCCACTTT.

The chain has TRBV2 and TRBJ1-1; D not resolved. Germline assignment: CDR1 SNHLY and CDR2 FYNNEI. This CDR3 has 13 residues. Between the trimmed V and J ends, which lost 3 bases and 1 base, there was a span of 6 bases. CDR3 nucleotides: TGTGCCAGCAGTGAGTCGGGGAACACTGAAGCTTTCTTT. Its translation: CASSESGNTEAFF.

This sequence joins TRBV7-9 and TRBJ1-2; D unclear. The CDR3 is 12 amino acids. Germline CDR1 is SEHNR and CDR2 is FQNEAQ (reference sequence). V was cut by 0 bases and J by 8 bases, with 7 bases left in between. In nucleotides, the CDR3 is TGTGCCAGCAGCTTAGCACTGGAGGGCTACACCTTC. This encodes CASSLALEGYTF.

J is TRBJ2-7 and V is TRBV28; TRBD1 matches 8 bases. The V gene's germline CDR1 is MDHEN and CDR2 SYDVKM. The V and J ends lost 6 bases and 5 bases, in that order; junction bases with no gene match: 9. CDR3 length equals 14 residues. CDR3: CASSPGQDVHEQYF. Written as DNA, the CDR3 is TGTGCCAGCAGCCCGGGACAGGATGTTCACGAGCAGTACTTC.

This chain joins TRBV9 and TRBJ2-2; perhaps TRBD1 as D (5 bases). The CDR3 contains 14 residues. V was clipped by 6 bases and J by 2 bases, with 11 bases between them. Per germline, CDR1 SGDLS and CDR2 YYNGEE. The DNA of the CDR3 is TGTGCCAGCAATATTCAGGGAAACACCGGGGAGCTGTTTTTT. Translated, it gives CASNIQGNTGELFF. The variable domain in full, completed from reference TRBV9 and TRBJ2-2, reads DSGVTQTPKHLITATGQRVTLRCSPRSGDLSVYWYQQSLDQGLQFLIQYYNGEERAKGNILERFSAQQFPDLHSELNLSSLELGDSALYFCASNIQGNTGELFFGEGSRLTVL.

This clone was picked up many times. The DNA of the CDR3 is TGTGCCAGCAGTTACCATACTCCGATCCGGGACAGGGCCAATCAGCCCCAGCATTTT. Translated: CASSYHTPIRDRANQPQHF. This chain uses TRBV6-2 or TRBV6-3 with TRBJ1-5; 9 bases agree with TRBD1. Germline V gene data show CDR1 as MNHEY and CDR2 as SVGEGT. V lost 2 bases, J lost 3 bases, and 14 bases stayed unmatched. This CDR3 has 19 residues.

The rearrangement uses TRBV15 and TRBJ1-1, with TRBD1 matching over 7 bases. Germline V gene lookup returns CDR1 LNHNV and CDR2 YYDKDF (reference sequence). This CDR3 contains 17 residues. V shed 0 bases, J shed 3 bases, and the junction held 10 bases outside the gene matches. CDR3 bases: TGTGCCACCAGCAGAGATGTTTACAGGGGTCGGTACACTGAAGCTTTCTTT. Translation gives CATSRDVYRGRYTEAFF.

The V and J genes are TRBV27 and TRBJ1-1, with TRBD1 matching over 7 bases. This CDR3 contains 15 residues. Unmatched junction bases numbered 3, after V lost 2 bases and J lost 0 bases. The V gene's germline CDR1 is MNHEY and CDR2 SMNVEV (reference sequence). The CDR3 region has the DNA TGTGCCAGCAGTTTAAACAGGGGAATGAACACTGAAGCTTTCTTT. Protein sequence: CASSLNRGMNTEAFF.